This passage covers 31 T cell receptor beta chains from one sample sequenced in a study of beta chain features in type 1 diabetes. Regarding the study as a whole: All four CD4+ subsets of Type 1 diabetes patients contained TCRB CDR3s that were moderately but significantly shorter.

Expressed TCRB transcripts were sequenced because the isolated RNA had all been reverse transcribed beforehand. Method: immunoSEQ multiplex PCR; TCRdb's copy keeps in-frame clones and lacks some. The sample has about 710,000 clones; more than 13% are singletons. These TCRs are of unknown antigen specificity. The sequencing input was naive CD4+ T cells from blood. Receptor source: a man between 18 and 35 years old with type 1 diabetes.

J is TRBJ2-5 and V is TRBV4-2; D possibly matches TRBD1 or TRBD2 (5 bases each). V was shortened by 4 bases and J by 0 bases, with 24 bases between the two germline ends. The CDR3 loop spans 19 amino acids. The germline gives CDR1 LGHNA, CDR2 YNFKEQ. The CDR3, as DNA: TGTGCCAGCAGCCGGGGAAGGGGTCGCCGGGGAGACGACCAAGAGACCCAGTACTTC. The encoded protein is CASSRGRGRRGDDQETQYF.

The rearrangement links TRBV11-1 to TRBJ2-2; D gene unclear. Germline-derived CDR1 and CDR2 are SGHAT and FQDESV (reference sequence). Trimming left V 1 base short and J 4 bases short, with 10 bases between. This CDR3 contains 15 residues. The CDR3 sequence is CASSLGGLGTGELFF. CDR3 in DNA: TGTGCCAGCAGCTTAGGCGGTCTTGGCACCGGGGAGCTGTTTTTT. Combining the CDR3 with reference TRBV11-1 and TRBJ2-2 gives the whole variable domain EAEVAQSPRYKITEKSQAVAFWCDPISGHATLYWYRQILGQGPELLVQFQDESVVDDSQLPKDRFSAERLKGVDSTLKIQPAELGDSAMYLCASSLGGLGTGELFFGEGSRLTVL.

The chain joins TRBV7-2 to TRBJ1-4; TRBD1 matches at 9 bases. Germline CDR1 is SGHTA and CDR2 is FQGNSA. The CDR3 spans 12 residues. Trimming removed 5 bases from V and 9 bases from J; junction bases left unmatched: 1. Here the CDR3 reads CASSGQGKKLFF. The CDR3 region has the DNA TGTGCCAGCAGCGGACAGGGGAAAAAACTGTTTTTT.

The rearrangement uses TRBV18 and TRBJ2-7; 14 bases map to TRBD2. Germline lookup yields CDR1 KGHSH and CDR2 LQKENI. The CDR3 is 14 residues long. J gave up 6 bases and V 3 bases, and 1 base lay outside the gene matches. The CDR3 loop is CASSPGLAGVEQYF. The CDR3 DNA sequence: TGTGCCAGCTCACCGGGACTAGCGGGAGTCGAGCAGTACTTC. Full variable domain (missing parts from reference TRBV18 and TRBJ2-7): NAGVMQNPRHLVRRRGQEARLRCSPMKGHSHVYWYRQLPEEGLKFMVYLQKENIIDESGMPKERFSAEFPKEGPSILRIQQVVRGDSAAYFCASSPGLAGVEQYFGPGTRLTVT.

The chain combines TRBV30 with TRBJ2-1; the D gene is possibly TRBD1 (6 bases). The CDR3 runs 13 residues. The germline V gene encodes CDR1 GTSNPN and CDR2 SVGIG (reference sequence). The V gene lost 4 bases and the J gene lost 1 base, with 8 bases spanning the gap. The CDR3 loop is CAWMQGSYNEQFF. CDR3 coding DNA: TGTGCCTGGATGCAGGGGTCCTACAATGAGCAGTTCTTC. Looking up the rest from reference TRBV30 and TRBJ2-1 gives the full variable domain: SQTIHQWPATLVQPVGSPLSLECTVEGTSNPNLYWYRQAAGRGLQLLFYSVGIGQISSEVPQNLSASRPQDRQFILSSKKLLLSDSGFYLCAWMQGSYNEQFFGPGTRLTVL.

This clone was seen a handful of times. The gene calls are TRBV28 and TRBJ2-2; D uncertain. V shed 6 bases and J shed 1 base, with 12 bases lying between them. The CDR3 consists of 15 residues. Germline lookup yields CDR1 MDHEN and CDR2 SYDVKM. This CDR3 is CASRFTYMNTGELFF. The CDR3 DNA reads TGTGCCAGCAGGTTCACGTATATGAACACCGGGGAGCTGTTTTTT. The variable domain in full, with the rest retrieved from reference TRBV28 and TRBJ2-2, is DVKVTQSSRYLVKRTGEKVFLECVQDMDHENMFWYRQDPGLGLRLIYFSYDVKMKEKGDIPEGYSVSREKKERFSLILESASTNQTSMYLCASRFTYMNTGELFFGEGSRLTVL.

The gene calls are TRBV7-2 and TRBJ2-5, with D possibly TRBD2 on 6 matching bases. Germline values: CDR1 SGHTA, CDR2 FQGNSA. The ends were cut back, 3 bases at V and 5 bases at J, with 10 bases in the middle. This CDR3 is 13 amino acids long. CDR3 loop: CASSLTRGETQYF. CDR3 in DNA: TGTGCCAGCAGCTTGACTAGAGGGGAGACCCAGTACTTC.

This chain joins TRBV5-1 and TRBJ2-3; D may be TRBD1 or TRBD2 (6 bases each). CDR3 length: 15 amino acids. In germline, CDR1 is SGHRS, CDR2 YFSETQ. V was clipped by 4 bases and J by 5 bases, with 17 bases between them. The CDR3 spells CASSAGHRRGDTQYF. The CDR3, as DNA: TGCGCCAGCAGCGCGGGACACAGGCGTGGAGATACGCAGTATTTT.

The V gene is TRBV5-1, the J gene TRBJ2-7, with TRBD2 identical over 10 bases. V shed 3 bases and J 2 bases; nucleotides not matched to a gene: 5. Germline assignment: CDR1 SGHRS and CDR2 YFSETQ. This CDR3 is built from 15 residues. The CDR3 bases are TGCGCCAGCAGCTCGGGGACTAGCGCAACCTACGAGCAGTACTTC. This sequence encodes CASSSGTSATYEQYF.

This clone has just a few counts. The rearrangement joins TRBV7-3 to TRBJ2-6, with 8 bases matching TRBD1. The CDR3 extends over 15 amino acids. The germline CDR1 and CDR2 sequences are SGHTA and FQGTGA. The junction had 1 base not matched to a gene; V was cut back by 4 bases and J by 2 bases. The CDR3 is CASSSQGAGANVLTF. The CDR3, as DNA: TGTGCCAGCAGCTCACAGGGGGCTGGGGCCAACGTCCTGACTTTC. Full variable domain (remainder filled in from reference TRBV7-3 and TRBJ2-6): GAGVSQTPSNKVTEKGKYVELRCDPISGHTALYWYRQSLGQGPEFLIYFQGTGAADDSGLPNDRFFAVRPEGSVSTLKIQRTERGDSAVYLCASSSQGAGANVLTFGAGSRLTVL.

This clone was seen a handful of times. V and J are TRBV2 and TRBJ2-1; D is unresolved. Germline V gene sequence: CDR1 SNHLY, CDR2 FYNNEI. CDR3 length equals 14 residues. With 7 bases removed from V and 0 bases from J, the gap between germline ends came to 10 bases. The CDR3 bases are TGTGCCAGCAATATTCAGCTCTCCTACAATGAGCAGTTCTTC. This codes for CASNIQLSYNEQFF.

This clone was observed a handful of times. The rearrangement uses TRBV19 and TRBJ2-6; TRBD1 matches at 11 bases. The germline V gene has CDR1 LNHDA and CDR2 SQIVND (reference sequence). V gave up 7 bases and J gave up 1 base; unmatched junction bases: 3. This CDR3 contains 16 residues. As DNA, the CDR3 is TGTGCCAGTATGTGGGACAGGGGGTCTGGGGCCAACGTCCTGACTTTC. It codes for CASMWDRGSGANVLTF.

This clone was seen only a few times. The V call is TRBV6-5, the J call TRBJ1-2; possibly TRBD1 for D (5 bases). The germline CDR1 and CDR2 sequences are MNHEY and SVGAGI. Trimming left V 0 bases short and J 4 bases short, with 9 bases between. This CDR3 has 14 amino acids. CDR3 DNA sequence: TGTGCCAGCAGTTACTCGCTGGGGCTCTATGGCTACACCTTC. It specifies CASSYSLGLYGYTF.

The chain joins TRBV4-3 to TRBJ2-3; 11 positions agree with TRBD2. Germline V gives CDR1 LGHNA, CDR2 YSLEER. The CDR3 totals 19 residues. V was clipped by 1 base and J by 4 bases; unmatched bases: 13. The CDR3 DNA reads TGCGCCAGCAGCCAAGTATTAGCGGGGGGGCCCGCGGGCGCAGATACGCAGTATTTT. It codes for CASSQVLAGGPAGADTQYF.

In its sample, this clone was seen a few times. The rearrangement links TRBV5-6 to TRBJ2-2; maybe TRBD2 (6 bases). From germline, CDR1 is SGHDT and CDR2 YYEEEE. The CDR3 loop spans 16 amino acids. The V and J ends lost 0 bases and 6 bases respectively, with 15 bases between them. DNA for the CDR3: TGTGCCAGCAGCTTGGCCGGGGGAACCTGGCCCGGGGAGCTGTTTTTT. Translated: CASSLAGGTWPGELFF.

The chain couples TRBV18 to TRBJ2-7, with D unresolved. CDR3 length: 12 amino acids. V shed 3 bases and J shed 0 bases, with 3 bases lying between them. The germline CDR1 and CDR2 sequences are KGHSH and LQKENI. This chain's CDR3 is CASSPNSYEQYF. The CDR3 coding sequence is TGTGCCAGCTCACCCAACTCCTACGAGCAGTACTTC.

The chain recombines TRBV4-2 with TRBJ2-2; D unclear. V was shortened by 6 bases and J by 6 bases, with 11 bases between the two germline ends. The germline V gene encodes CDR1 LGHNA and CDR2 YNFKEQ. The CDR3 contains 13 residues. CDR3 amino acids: CASRAELAGELFF. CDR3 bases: TGTGCCAGCAGAGCCGAATTGGCCGGGGAGCTGTTTTTT.

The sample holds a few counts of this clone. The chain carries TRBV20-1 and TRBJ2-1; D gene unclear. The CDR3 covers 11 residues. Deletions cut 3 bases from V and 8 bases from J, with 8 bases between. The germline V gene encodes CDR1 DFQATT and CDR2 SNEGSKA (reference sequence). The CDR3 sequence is CSARERDEQFF. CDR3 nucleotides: TGCAGTGCTAGGGAAAGGGATGAGCAGTTCTTC.

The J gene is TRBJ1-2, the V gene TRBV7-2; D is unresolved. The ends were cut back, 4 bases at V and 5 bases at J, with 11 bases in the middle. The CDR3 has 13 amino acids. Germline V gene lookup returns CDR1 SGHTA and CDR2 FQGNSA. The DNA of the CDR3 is TGTGCCAGCAGCTACAATAGAGGGTATGGCTACACCTTC. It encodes CASSYNRGYGYTF.

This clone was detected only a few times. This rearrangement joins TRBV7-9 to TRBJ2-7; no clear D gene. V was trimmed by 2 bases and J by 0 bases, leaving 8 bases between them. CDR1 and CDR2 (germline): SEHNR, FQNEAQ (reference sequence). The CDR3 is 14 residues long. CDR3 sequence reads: CASSLMGSSYEQYF. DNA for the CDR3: TGTGCCAGCAGCTTAATGGGGTCCTCCTACGAGCAGTACTTC. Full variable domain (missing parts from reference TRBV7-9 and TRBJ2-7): DTGVSQNPRHKITKRGQNVTFRCDPISEHNRLYWYRQTLGQGPEFLTYFQNEAQLEKSRLLSDRFSAERPKGSFSTLEIQRTEQGDSAMYLCASSLMGSSYEQYFGPGTRLTVT.

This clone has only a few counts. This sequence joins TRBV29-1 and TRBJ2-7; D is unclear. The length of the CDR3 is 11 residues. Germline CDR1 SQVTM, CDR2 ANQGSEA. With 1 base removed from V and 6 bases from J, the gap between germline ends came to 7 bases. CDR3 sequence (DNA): TGCAGCGTTGAAGCCTACGGCGAGCAGTACTTC. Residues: CSVEAYGEQYF.

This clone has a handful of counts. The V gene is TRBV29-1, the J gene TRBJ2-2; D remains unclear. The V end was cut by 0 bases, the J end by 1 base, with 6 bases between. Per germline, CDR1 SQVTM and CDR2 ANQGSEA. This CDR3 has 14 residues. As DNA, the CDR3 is TGCAGCGTTGAAGAACTTTGGAACACCGGGGAGCTGTTTTTT. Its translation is CSVEELWNTGELFF.

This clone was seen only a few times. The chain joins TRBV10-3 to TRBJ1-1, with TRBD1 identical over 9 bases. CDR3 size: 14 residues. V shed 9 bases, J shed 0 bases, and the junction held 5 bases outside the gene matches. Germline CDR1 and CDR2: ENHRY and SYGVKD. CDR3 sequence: CAIGQGMMNTEAFF. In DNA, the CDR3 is TGTGCCATAGGACAGGGGATGATGAACACTGAAGCTTTCTTT.

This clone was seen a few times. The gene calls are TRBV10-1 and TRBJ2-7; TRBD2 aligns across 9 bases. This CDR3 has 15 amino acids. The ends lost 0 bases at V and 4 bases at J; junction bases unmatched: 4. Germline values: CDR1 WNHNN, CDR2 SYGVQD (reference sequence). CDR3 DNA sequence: TGCGCCAGCAGTGAGTCTAGCGGGAGTTTATACGAGCAGTACTTC. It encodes CASSESSGSLYEQYF.

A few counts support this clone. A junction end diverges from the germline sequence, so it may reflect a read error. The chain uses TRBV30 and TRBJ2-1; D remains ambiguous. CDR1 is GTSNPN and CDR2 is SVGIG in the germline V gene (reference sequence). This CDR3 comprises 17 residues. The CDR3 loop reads CAWSVMRQTTSFNEQFF. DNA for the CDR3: TGTGCCTGGAGTGTCATGCGCCAGACAACGTCCTTCAATGAGCAGTTCTTC.

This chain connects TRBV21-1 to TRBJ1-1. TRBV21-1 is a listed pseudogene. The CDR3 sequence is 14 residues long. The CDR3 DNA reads TGTGCCAGCAGGGCCTTGTTGGGTAACACTGAAGCTTTCTTT. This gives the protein CASRALLGNTEAFF.

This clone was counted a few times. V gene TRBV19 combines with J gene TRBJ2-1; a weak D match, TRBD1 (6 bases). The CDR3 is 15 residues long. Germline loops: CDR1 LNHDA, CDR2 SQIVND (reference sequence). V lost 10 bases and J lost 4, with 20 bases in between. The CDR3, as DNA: TGTGCCACCTCGATAGGGGGTAGTAAGTACAATGAGCAGTTCTTC. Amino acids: CATSIGGSKYNEQFF.

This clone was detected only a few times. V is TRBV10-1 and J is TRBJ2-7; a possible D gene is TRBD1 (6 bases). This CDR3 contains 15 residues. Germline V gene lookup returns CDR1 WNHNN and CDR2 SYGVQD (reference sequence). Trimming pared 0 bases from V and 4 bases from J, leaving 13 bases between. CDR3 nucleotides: TGCGCCAGCAGTGAGTCTCCGGGACATGGGTACGAGCAGTACTTC. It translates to CASSESPGHGYEQYF.

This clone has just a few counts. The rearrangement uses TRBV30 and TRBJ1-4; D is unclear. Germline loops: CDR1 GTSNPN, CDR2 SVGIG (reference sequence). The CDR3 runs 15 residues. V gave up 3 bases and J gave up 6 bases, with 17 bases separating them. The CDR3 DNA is TGTGCCTGGAGGGAGTCGACGGTGAAGGATGAAAAACTGTTTTTT. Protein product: CAWRESTVKDEKLFF.

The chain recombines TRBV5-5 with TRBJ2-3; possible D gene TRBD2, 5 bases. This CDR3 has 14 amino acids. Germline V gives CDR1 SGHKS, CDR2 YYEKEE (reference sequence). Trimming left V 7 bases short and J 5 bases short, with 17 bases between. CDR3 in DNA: TGTGCCAGCCACTTGGGATATGAGGGAGATACGCAGTATTTT. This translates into CASHLGYEGDTQYF.

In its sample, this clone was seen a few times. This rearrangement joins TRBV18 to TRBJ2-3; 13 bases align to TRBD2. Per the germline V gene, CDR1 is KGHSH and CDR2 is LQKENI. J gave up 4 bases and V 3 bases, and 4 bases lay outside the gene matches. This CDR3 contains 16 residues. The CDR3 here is CASSPRGTSGADTQYF. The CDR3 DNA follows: TGTGCCAGCTCACCTCGCGGGACTAGCGGGGCAGATACGCAGTATTTT.